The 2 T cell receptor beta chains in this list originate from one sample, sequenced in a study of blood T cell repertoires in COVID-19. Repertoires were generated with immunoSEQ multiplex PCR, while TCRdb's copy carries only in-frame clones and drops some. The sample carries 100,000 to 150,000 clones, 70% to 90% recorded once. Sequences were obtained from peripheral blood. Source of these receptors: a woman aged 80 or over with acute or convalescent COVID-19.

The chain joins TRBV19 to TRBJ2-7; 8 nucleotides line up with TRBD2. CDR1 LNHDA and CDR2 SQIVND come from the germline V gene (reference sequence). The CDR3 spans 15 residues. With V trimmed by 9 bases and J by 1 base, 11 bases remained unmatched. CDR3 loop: CASRPGTGGSYEQYF. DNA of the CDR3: TGTGCCAGCCGACCGGGAACGGGAGGGTCCTACGAGCAGTACTTC.

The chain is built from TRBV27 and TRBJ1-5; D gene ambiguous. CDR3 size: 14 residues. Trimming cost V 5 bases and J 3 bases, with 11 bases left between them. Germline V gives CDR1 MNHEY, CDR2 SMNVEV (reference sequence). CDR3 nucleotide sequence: TGTGCCAGCAGTCCGAGACAAACCAATCAGCCCCAGCATTTT. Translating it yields CASSPRQTNQPQHF.